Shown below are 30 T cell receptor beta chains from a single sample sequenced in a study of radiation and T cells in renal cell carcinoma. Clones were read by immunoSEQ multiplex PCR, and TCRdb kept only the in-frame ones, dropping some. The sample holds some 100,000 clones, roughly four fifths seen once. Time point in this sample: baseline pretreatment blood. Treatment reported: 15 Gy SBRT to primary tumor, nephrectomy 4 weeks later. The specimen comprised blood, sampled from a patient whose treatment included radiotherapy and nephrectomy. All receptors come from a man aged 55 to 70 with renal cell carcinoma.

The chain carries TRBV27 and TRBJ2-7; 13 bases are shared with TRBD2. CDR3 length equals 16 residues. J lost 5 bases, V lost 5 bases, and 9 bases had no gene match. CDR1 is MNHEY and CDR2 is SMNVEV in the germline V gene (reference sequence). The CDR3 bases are TGTGCCAGCAGTATAAGGACTAGCGGGAGCCTGAACGAGCAGTACTTC. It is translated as CASSIRTSGSLNEQYF.

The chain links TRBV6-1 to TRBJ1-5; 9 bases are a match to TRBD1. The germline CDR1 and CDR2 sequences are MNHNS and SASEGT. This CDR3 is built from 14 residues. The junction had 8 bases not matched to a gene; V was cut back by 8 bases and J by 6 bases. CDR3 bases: TGTGCCAGCGTCCGGGACAGGGTTGTTCAGCCCCAGCATTTT. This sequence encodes CASVRDRVVQPQHF.

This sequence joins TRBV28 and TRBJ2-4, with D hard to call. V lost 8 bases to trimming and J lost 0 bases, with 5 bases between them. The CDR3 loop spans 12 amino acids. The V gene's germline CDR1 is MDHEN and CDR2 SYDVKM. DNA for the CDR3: TGTGCCAGCGGTCTAGCCAAAAACATTCAGTACTTC. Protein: CASGLAKNIQYF.

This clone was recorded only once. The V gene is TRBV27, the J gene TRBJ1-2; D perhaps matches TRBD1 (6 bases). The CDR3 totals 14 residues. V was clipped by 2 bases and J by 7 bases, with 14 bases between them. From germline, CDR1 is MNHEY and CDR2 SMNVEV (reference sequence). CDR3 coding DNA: TGTGCCAGCAGTTTAAGGGCCCCAGGGGCTGGCTACACCTTC. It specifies CASSLRAPGAGYTF.

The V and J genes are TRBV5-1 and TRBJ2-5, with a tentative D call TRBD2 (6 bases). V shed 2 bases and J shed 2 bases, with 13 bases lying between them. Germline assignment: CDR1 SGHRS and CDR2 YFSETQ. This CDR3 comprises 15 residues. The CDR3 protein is CASSFRGTGQETQYF. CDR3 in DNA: TGCGCCAGCAGCTTCCGGGGGACGGGACAAGAGACCCAGTACTTC. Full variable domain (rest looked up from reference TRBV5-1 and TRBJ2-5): KAGVTQTPRYLIKTRGQQVTLSCSPISGHRSVSWYQQTPGQGLQFLFEYFSETQRNKGNFPGRFSGRQFSNSRSEMNVSTLELGDSALYLCASSFRGTGQETQYFGPGTRLLVL.

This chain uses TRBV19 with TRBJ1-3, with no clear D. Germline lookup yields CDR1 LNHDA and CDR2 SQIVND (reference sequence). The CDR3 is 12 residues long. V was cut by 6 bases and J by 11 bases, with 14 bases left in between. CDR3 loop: CASSPGVGAIYF. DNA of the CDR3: TGTGCCAGTAGCCCTGGGGTCGGTGCCATATATTTT.

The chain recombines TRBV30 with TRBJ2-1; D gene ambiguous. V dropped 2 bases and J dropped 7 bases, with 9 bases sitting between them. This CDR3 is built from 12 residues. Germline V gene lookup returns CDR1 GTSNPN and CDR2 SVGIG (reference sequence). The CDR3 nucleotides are TGTGCCTGGAGTAACCAAGGGAATGAGCAGTTCTTC. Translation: CAWSNQGNEQFF.

CDR3 nucleotides: TGTGCCATCAGTGGAGGAGTAGCGGGAGAGGTTGGAGAGACCCAGTACTTC. It translates to CAISGGVAGEVGETQYF. V is TRBV10-3 and J is TRBJ2-5, with TRBD2 identical over 9 bases. Unmatched junction bases numbered 13, after V lost 4 bases and J lost 4 bases. Germline values: CDR1 ENHRY, CDR2 SYGVKD. The CDR3 is 17 amino acids.

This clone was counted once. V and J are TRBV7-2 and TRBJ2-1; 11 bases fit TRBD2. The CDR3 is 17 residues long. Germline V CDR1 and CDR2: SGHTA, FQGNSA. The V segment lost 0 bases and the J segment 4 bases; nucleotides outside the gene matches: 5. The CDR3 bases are TGTGCCAGCAGCTTAGCCTTAGCGGGAGGGCCTTACAATGAGCAGTTCTTC. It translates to CASSLALAGGPYNEQFF.

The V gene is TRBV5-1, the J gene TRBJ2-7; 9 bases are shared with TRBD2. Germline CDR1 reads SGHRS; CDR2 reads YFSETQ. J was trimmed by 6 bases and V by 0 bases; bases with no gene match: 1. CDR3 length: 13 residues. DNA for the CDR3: TGCGCCAGCAGCTTGGCGACTAGCGGCGAGCAGTACTTC. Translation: CASSLATSGEQYF.

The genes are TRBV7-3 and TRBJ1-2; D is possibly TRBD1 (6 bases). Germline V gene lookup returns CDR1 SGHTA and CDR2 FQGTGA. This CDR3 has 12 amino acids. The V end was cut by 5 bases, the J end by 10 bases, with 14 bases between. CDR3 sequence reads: CASSPDRRVYTF. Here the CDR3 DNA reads TGTGCCAGCAGCCCAGACAGGCGGGTCTACACCTTC.

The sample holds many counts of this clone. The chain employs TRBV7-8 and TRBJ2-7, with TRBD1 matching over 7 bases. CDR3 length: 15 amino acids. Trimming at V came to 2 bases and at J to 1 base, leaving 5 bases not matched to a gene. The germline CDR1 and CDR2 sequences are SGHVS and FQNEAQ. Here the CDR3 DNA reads TGTGCCAGCAGCTTATTCCAGGGACAGTCCTACGAGCAGTACTTC. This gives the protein CASSLFQGQSYEQYF. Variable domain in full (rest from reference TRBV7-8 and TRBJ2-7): GAGVSQSPRYKVAKRGQDVALRCDPISGHVSLFWYQQALGQGPEFLTYFQNEAQLDKSGLPSDRFFAERPEGSVSTLKIQRTQQEDSAVYLCASSLFQGQSYEQYFGPGTRLTVT.

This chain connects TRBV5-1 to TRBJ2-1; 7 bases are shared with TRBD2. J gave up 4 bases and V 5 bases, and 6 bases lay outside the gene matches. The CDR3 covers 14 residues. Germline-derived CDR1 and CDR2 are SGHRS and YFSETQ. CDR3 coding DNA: TGCGCCAGCAGTGGTCTAGCGGCTTACAATGAGCAGTTCTTC. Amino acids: CASSGLAAYNEQFF.

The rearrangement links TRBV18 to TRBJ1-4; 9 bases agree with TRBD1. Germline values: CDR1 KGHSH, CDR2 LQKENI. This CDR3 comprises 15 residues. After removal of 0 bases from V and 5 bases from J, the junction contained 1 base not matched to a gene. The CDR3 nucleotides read TGTGCCAGCTCACCACCGGGACAGGGAAATGAAAAACTGTTTTTT. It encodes CASSPPGQGNEKLFF. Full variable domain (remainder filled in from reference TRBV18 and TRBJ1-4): NAGVMQNPRHLVRRRGQEARLRCSPMKGHSHVYWYRQLPEEGLKFMVYLQKENIIDESGMPKERFSAEFPKEGPSILRIQQVVRGDSAAYFCASSPPGQGNEKLFFGSGTQLSVL.

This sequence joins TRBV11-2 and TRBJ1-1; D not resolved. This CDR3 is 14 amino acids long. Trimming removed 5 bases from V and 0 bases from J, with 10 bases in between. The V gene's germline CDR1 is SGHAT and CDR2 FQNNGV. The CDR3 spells CASSSPPMNTEAFF. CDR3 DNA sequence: TGTGCCAGCAGCAGTCCCCCCATGAACACTGAAGCTTTCTTT.

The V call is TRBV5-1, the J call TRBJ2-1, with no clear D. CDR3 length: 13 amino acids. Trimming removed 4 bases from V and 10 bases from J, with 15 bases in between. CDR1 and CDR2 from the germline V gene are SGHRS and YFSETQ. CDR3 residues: CASSPGWVGEQFF. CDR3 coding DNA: TGCGCCAGCAGCCCAGGATGGGTTGGGGAGCAGTTCTTC.

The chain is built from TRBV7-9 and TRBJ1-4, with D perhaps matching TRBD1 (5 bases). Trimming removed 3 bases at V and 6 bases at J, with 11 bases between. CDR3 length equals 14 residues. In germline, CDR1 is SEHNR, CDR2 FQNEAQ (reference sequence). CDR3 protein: CASSLRGADEKLFF. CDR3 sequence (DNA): TGTGCCAGCAGCTTGAGGGGAGCTGATGAAAAACTGTTTTTT.

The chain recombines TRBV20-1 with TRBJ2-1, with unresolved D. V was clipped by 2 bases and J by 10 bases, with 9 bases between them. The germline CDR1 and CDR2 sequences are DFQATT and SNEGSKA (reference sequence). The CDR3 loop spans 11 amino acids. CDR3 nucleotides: TGCAGTGCTAGACTGGTTTGGGAGCAGTTCTTC. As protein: CSARLVWEQFF.

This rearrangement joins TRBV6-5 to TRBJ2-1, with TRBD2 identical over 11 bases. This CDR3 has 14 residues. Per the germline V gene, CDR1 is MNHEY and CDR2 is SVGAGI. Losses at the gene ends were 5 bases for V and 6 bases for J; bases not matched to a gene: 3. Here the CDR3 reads CASSRLAGINEQFF. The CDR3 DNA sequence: TGTGCCAGCAGTCGACTAGCGGGAATCAATGAGCAGTTCTTC.

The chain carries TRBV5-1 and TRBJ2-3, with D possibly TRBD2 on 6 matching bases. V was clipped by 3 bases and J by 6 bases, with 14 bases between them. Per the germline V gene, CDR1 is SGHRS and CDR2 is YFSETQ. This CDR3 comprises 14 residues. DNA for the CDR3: TGCGCCAGCAGCTCGGGAGTGGGGTTGGATACGCAGTATTTT. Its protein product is CASSSGVGLDTQYF. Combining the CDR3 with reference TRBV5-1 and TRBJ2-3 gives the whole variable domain KAGVTQTPRYLIKTRGQQVTLSCSPISGHRSVSWYQQTPGQGLQFLFEYFSETQRNKGNFPGRFSGRQFSNSRSEMNVSTLELGDSALYLCASSSGVGLDTQYFGPGTRLTVL.

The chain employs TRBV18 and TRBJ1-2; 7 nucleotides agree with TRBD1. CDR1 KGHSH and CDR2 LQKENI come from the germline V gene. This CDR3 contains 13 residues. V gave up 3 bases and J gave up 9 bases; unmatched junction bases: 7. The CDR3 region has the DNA TGTGCCAGCTCACCGGGGACAGATGGAAGCTACACCTTC. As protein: CASSPGTDGSYTF.

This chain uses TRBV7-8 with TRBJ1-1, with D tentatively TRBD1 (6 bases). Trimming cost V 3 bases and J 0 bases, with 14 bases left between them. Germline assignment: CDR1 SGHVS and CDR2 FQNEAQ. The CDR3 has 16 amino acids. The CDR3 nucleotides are TGTGCCAGCAGCTTGGGGGCGGGGGGAGTGAACACTGAAGCTTTCTTT. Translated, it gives CASSLGAGGVNTEAFF. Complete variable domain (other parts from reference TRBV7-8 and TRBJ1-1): GAGVSQSPRYKVAKRGQDVALRCDPISGHVSLFWYQQALGQGPEFLTYFQNEAQLDKSGLPSDRFFAERPEGSVSTLKIQRTQQEDSAVYLCASSLGAGGVNTEAFFGQGTRLTVV.

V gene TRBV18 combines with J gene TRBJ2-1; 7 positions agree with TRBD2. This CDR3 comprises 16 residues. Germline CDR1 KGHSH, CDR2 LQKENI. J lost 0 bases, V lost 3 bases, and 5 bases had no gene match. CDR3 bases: TGTGCCAGCTCACCCGATGGCGGGGGCTCCTACAATGAGCAGTTCTTC. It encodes CASSPDGGGSYNEQFF.

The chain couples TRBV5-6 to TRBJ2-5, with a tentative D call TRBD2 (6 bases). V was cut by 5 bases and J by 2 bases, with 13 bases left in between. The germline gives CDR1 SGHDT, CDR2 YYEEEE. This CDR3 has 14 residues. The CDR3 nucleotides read TGTGCCAGCAGTTCGGGACTCTCACAAGAGACCCAGTACTTC. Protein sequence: CASSSGLSQETQYF.

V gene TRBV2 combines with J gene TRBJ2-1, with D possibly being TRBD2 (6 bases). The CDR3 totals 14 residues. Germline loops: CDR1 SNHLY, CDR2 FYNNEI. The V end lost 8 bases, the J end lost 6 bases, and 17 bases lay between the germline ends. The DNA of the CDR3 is TGTGCCAGCCAGGGACTCCTGGCCGTCAATGAGCAGTTCTTC. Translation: CASQGLLAVNEQFF.

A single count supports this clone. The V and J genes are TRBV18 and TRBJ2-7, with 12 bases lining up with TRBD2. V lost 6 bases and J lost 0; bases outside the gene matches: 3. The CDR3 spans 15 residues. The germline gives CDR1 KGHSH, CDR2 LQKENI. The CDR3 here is CASSRTSGTSYEQYF. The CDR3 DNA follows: TGTGCCAGCTCGCGGACTAGCGGGACCTCCTACGAGCAGTACTTC.

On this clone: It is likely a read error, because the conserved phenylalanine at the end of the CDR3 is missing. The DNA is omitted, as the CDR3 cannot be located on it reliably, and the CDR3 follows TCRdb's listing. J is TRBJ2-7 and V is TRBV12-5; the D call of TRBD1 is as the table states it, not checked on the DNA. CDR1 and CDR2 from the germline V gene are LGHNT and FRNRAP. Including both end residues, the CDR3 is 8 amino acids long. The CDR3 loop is CASGRAGG.

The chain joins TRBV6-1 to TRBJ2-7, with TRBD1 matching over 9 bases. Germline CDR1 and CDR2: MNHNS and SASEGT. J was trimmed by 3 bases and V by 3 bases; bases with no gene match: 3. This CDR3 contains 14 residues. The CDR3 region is CASSDMGQGYEQYF. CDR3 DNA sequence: TGTGCCAGCAGTGATATGGGACAGGGCTACGAGCAGTACTTC.

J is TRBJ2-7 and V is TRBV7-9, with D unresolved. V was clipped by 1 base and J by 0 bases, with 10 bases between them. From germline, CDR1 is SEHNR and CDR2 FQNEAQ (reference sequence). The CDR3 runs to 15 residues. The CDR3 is CASSLGPAPSYEQYF. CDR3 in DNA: TGTGCCAGCAGCTTAGGTCCAGCCCCCTCCTACGAGCAGTACTTC.

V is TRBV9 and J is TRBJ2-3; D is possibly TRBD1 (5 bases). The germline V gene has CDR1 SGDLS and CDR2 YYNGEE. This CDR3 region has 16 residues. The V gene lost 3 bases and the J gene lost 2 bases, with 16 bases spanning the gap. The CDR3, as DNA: TGTGCCAGCAGCGCAACCCCAGGGCTCTACACAGATACGCAGTATTTT. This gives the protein CASSATPGLYTDTQYF.